The 9 T cell receptor beta chains below come from one sample, sequenced in a study of T-cell reconstitution after alpha-beta-depleted transplantation in children. During its preparation, the TCRbeta library received unique molecular identifiers. MiXCR, applied by TCRdb to the PCR reads, yields one record per CDR3 protein. The data show hundreds of thousands of distinct CDR3 sequences, with around 11% seen just once and roughly 2.8% held by the top ten. The specimen was PBMCs from the stem cell graft donor, collected from the stem cell graft. Receptor source: a human donor who donated a stem cell graft to a child with acute lymphoblastic leukemia.

This chain connects TRBV20-1 to TRBJ2-5, with D uncertain. The CDR3 sequence is 12 residues long. V was trimmed by 4 bases and J by 2 bases, leaving 8 bases between them. The V gene's germline CDR1 is DFQATT and CDR2 SNEGSKA (reference sequence). CDR3 region: CSAMGRQETQYF. CDR3 DNA sequence: TGCAGTGCTATGGGCAGACAAGAGACCCAGTACTTC.

This clonotype has a count of ten or more. The chain carries TRBV6-2 or TRBV6-3 and TRBJ1-1; unclear D gene. The V gene lost 7 bases and the J gene lost 9 bases, with 15 bases spanning the gap. CDR3 length: 12 residues. Germline V gene sequence: CDR1 MNHEY, CDR2 SVGEGT. The CDR3 nucleotides are TGTGCCAGCACCCTGGGAGGCCCCAAAGCTTTCTTT. Amino acids: CASTLGGPKAFF.

This clonotype was recorded at least ten times. The genes are TRBV20-1 and TRBJ1-5; 8 bases line up with TRBD1. Per the germline V gene, CDR1 is DFQATT and CDR2 is SNEGSKA (reference sequence). Losses at the gene ends were 0 bases for V and 7 bases for J; bases not matched to a gene: 8. The CDR3 loop spans 15 amino acids. The CDR3 sequence is CSARDPADRAQPQHF. CDR3 nucleotides: TGCAGTGCTAGAGACCCCGCGGACAGGGCACAGCCCCAGCATTTT.

This clonotype was detected many times. The rearrangement joins TRBV5-1 to TRBJ2-1; possibly TRBD1 for D (5 bases). V was trimmed by 0 bases and J by 5 bases, leaving 15 bases between them. Germline values: CDR1 SGHRS, CDR2 YFSETQ. The CDR3 is 16 amino acids. The CDR3 region is CASSLAMGQGNNEQFF. CDR3 DNA sequence: TGCGCCAGCAGCTTGGCCATGGGCCAGGGTAACAATGAGCAGTTCTTC. Full variable domain (outside the CDR3, taken from reference TRBV5-1 and TRBJ2-1): KAGVTQTPRYLIKTRGQQVTLSCSPISGHRSVSWYQQTPGQGLQFLFEYFSETQRNKGNFPGRFSGRQFSNSRSEMNVSTLELGDSALYLCASSLAMGQGNNEQFFGPGTRLTVL.

This clonotype was seen a few times. This chain connects TRBV19 to TRBJ1-1; tentatively, D is TRBD1 (5 bases). The CDR3 is made up of 15 amino acids. Trimming shortened V by 4 bases and J by 1 base, and 13 bases separated the two germline ends. In germline, CDR1 is LNHDA, CDR2 SQIVND (reference sequence). The CDR3 DNA follows: TGTGCCAGTAGTACACCGGGACCCTGGAACACTGAAGCTTTCTTT. This translates into CASSTPGPWNTEAFF. The variable domain in full, completed from reference TRBV19 and TRBJ1-1, reads DGGITQSPKYLFRKEGQNVTLSCEQNLNHDAMYWYRQDPGQGLRLIYYSQIVNDFQKGDIAEGYSVSREKKESFPLTVTSAQKNPTAFYLCASSTPGPWNTEAFFGQGTRLTVV.

The V and J genes are TRBV5-5 and TRBJ2-2; D possibly corresponds to TRBD2 (5 bases). The CDR3 is 14 amino acids. From germline, CDR1 is SGHKS and CDR2 YYEKEE (reference sequence). The germline V and J ends were trimmed by 3 bases and 5 bases, with 11 bases remaining between them. Here the CDR3 DNA reads TGTGCCAGCAGCTGGGAGACATTTACCGGGGAGCTGTTTTTT. The encoded protein is CASSWETFTGELFF. Based on the CDR3 plus reference TRBV5-5 and TRBJ2-2, the full variable domain is DAGVTQSPTHLIKTRGQQVTLRCSPISGHKSVSWYQQVLGQGPQFIFQYYEKEERGRGNFPDRFSARQFPNYSSELNVNALLLGDSALYLCASSWETFTGELFFGEGSRLTVL.

This clonotype was seen many times. The rearrangement joins TRBV15 to TRBJ2-5; 7 bases agree with TRBD2. This CDR3 comprises 14 residues. From germline, CDR1 is LNHNV and CDR2 YYDKDF (reference sequence). With V trimmed by 1 base and J by 4 bases, 3 bases remained unmatched. The DNA of the CDR3 is TGTGCCACCAGCAGAGGACTAGCCCCAGAGACCCAGTACTTC. It is translated as CATSRGLAPETQYF.

The chain recombines TRBV10-3 with TRBJ1-4; no reliable D call. Deletions cut 0 bases from V and 13 bases from J, with 15 bases between. The CDR3 length is 14 residues. In germline, CDR1 is ENHRY, CDR2 SYGVKD. In DNA, the CDR3 is TGTGCCATCAGTGAGTCGTTGATTGGAGGACCACTGTTTTTT. This sequence encodes CAISESLIGGPLFF.

This clonotype occurred many times. The chain is built from TRBV10-3 and TRBJ2-1; 12 bases are a match to TRBD2. The CDR3 has 14 amino acids. Germline CDR1 is ENHRY and CDR2 is SYGVKD. The ends lost 5 bases at V and 5 bases at J; junction bases unmatched: 1. The CDR3 bases are TGTGCCATCAGTCGGACTAGCGGGGACAATGAGCAGTTCTTC. Translation gives CAISRTSGDNEQFF.